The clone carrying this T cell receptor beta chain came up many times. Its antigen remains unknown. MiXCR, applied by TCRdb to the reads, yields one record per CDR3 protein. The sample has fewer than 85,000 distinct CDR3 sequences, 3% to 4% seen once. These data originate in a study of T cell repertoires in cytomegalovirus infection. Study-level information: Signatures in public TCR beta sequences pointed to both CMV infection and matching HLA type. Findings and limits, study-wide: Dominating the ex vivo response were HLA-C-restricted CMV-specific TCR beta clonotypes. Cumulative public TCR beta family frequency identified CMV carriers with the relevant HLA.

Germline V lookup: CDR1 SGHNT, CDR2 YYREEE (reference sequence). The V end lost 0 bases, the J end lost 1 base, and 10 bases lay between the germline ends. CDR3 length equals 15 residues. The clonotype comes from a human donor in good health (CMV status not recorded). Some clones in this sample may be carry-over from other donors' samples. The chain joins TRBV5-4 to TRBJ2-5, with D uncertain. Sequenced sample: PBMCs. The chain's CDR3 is CASSLELRAQETQYF. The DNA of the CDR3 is TGTGCCAGCAGCTTGGAACTTCGGGCCCAAGAGACCCAGTACTTC.